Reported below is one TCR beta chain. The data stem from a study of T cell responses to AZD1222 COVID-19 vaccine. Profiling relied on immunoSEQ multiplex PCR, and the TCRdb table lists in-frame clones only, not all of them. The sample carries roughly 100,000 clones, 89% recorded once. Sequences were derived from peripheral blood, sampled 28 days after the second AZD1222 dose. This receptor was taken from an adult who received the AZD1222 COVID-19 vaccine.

CDR3 nucleotide sequence: TGTGCCAGCAGCTGGACAAACAGGGGATTCTCTGGAAACACCATATATTTT. It codes for CASSWTNRGFSGNTIYF. The chain has TRBV5-6 and TRBJ1-3; TRBD1 matches 7 bases. CDR1 and CDR2 from the germline V gene are SGHDT and YYEEEE. This CDR3 is 17 amino acids long. After removal of 3 bases from V and 0 bases from J, the junction contained 9 bases not matched to a gene. Combining the CDR3 with reference TRBV5-6 and TRBJ1-3 gives the whole variable domain DAGVTQSPTHLIKTRGQQVTLRCSPKSGHDTVSWYQQALGQGPQFIFQYYEEEERQRGNFPDRFSGHQFPNYSSELNVNALLLGDSALYLCASSWTNRGFSGNTIYFGEGSWLTVV.